Below, 30 T cell receptor beta chains from the same sample are listed, as sequenced in a study of shared clonotypes between healthy human individuals. Using immunoSEQ multiplex PCR, the repertoire was profiled, and TCRdb retains in-frame clones only, with some absent. Found here are roughly 1.4 million clones, approximately 98.5% of them singletons; the top ten hold approximately 0.4%. Sequenced material: naive CD4+ T cells sorted from blood. Sample subset: CD45RA+ positively selected. The origin of the receptors is a man in his thirties or forties in good health.

This clone was seen just once. The rearrangement joins TRBV5-4 to TRBJ1-2; D is possibly TRBD1 (6 bases). The CDR3 runs to 17 residues. The V end lost 0 bases, the J end lost 4 bases, and 19 bases lay between the germline ends. Germline values: CDR1 SGHNT, CDR2 YYREEE (reference sequence). The DNA of the CDR3 is TGTGCCAGCAGCTTGGCCGTTGTCCCGGACAGAAGCTATGGCTACACCTTC. The encoded protein is CASSLAVVPDRSYGYTF.

This clone was observed a handful of times. The chain employs TRBV28 and TRBJ2-1; no clear D gene. The CDR3 covers 12 residues. Per germline, CDR1 MDHEN and CDR2 SYDVKM. Trimming took 4 bases from V and 14 from J, leaving 15 bases between them. The CDR3 reads CASSSGPPNEFF. DNA for the CDR3: TGTGCCAGCAGTTCTGGACCGCCCAACGAGTTCTTC.

V usage is TRBV5-1 and J usage is TRBJ1-3, with TRBD1 matching 8 bases. The CDR3 length is 16 residues. Germline values: CDR1 SGHRS, CDR2 YFSETQ. Unmatched junction bases numbered 2, after V lost 0 bases and J lost 0 bases. This CDR3 is CASSLDGTGSGNTIYF. CDR3 DNA sequence: TGCGCCAGCAGCTTGGACGGGACAGGCTCTGGAAACACCATATATTTT.

The chain links TRBV28 to TRBJ2-5; 8 positions agree with TRBD1. V was pared by 5 bases and J by 1 base, with 0 bases of the junction left unmatched. The germline V gene has CDR1 MDHEN and CDR2 SYDVKM. This CDR3 has 13 residues. The CDR3 DNA sequence: TGTGCCAGCAGTGGACAGGGCCAAGAGACCCAGTACTTC. As protein: CASSGQGQETQYF.

The rearrangement uses TRBV18 and TRBJ2-6; D ambiguous. The CDR3 sequence is 15 residues long. Germline-derived CDR1 and CDR2 are KGHSH and LQKENI. V lost 3 bases and J lost 12, with 18 bases in between. The CDR3 protein is CASSPGSFTLRVLTF. The CDR3 DNA follows: TGTGCCAGCTCACCTGGCTCGTTTACGCTTCGCGTCCTGACTTTC.

This sequence joins TRBV23-1 and TRBJ1-2; 7 bases are shared with TRBD1. TRBV23-1 is an open reading frame whose function is uncertain. J was trimmed by 8 bases and V by 4 bases; bases with no gene match: 13. This CDR3 contains 15 residues. CDR3 region: CASSRPQGESGGYTF. In nucleotides, the CDR3 is TGCGCCAGCAGTCGTCCTCAGGGGGAATCGGGAGGCTACACCTTC.

The J gene is TRBJ2-7, the V gene TRBV10-3, with 7 bases matching TRBD2. This CDR3 is built from 17 residues. V shed 4 bases, J shed 5 bases, and the junction held 17 bases outside the gene matches. Germline lookup yields CDR1 ENHRY and CDR2 SYGVKD. The CDR3 loop is CAISVFRLASGRDEQYF. CDR3 nucleotides: TGTGCCATCAGTGTATTTCGTTTGGCTAGCGGTCGTGACGAGCAGTACTTC.

The chain combines TRBV27 with TRBJ2-7; 12 bases line up with TRBD2. Germline V gives CDR1 MNHEY, CDR2 SMNVEV (reference sequence). Germline trimming cut 6 bases from V and 4 bases from J; bases unmatched to any gene: 7. This CDR3 comprises 15 residues. As DNA, the CDR3 is TGTGCCAGCAGACCTGGACTAGCGGGACCTTACGAGCAGTACTTC. Translation gives CASRPGLAGPYEQYF.

In DNA form, the CDR3 reads TGCAGCGTTCGGCGGGGTAGGATGGGAAGCTCCTACGAGCAGTACTTC. Translated, it gives CSVRRGRMGSSYEQYF. This chain uses TRBV29-1 with TRBJ2-7, with D possibly being TRBD2 (6 bases). With 5 bases removed from V and 0 bases from J, the gap between germline ends came to 20 bases. The CDR3 is 16 residues long. In germline, CDR1 is SQVTM, CDR2 ANQGSEA.

The chain has TRBV5-4 and TRBJ2-7, with D unclear. This CDR3 is 13 amino acids long. Trimming took 3 bases from V and 5 from J, leaving 12 bases between them. CDR1 is SGHNT, CDR2 YYREEE, per germline (reference sequence). CDR3 sequence: CASSSDRIDEQYF. CDR3 DNA: TGTGCCAGCAGCTCAGACCGAATAGACGAGCAGTACTTC.

V usage is TRBV25-1 and J usage is TRBJ1-2; 7 positions match TRBD1. CDR1 and CDR2 from the germline V gene are MGHDK and SYGVNS. Trimming cost V 6 bases and J 6 bases; bases outside gene matches: 10. CDR3 length: 14 residues. For the CDR3, the DNA is TGTGCCAGCAGGGAACAGGGGCTTAGCCATGGCTACACCTTC. Its protein product is CASREQGLSHGYTF.

Note on this clone: Its ends do not fully match the called genes, so a read error is possible. The chain is built from TRBV9 and TRBJ1-1, with 9 bases lining up with TRBD1. The CDR3 is 14 residues long. CDR1 is SGDLS, CDR2 YYNGEE, per germline. This chain's CDR3 is CASSALRTGVLGIF. The CDR3 nucleotides are TGTGCCAGCAGCGCCCTCAGGACAGGGGTCCTGGGTATCTTT.

This clone has a single count. The rearrangement uses TRBV7-8 and TRBJ1-3; the D is unclear. Germline assignment: CDR1 SGHVS and CDR2 FQNEAQ. V lost 5 bases and J 2 bases, leaving 7 bases between the germline ends. CDR3 length equals 13 residues. The CDR3 region is CASSPGPGNTIYF. The CDR3 DNA is TGTGCCAGCAGCCCCGGTCCTGGAAACACCATATATTTT.

The chain combines TRBV29-1 with TRBJ2-3, with TRBD1 as a possible D gene (5 bases). Trimming pared 2 bases from V and 5 bases from J, leaving 11 bases between. The CDR3 sequence is 13 residues long. Germline V lookup: CDR1 SQVTM, CDR2 ANQGSEA. The CDR3 loop reads CSVETGSRDTQYF. The CDR3 region has the DNA TGCAGCGTTGAAACAGGCTCAAGAGATACGCAGTATTTT.

In the case of this clone: Within the sample, other DNA sequences also encode this same CDR3. The chain uses TRBV7-2 and TRBJ2-7; 12 bases align to TRBD2. The V segment lost 2 bases and the J segment 6 bases; nucleotides outside the gene matches: 5. The CDR3 is 15 residues long. Germline CDR1 reads SGHTA; CDR2 reads FQGNSA. This chain's CDR3 is CASSLLAGGPGEQYF. CDR3 nucleotides: TGTGCCAGCAGCTTACTAGCGGGAGGGCCGGGCGAGCAGTACTTC.

In the case of this clone: At one boundary the junction diverges from the germline segment, which might be a read error. This chain connects TRBV4-1 to TRBJ2-2; 13 bases agree with TRBD2. This CDR3 region has 17 residues. In germline, CDR1 is MGHRA, CDR2 YSYEKL. CDR3 residues: CASNQGGLAGVAGELFF. The CDR3 DNA sequence: TGCGCCAGCAACCAAGGAGGACTAGCGGGAGTGGCCGGGGAGCTGTTTTTT.

The chain carries TRBV21-1 and TRBJ2-7; the D call TRBD1 from the table was never checked on the DNA. TRBV21-1 corresponds to a pseudogene. This CDR3 is 14 amino acids long. CDR3 DNA: TGTGCCAGCAGCAAAGGGTCATCACACTACGAGCAGTACTTC. Its protein is CASSKGSSHYEQYF.

With regard to this clone: Other DNA sequences within the sample encode an identical CDR3. The chain links TRBV18 to TRBJ2-7; D remains unclear. V was cut by 3 bases and J by 1 base, with 7 bases left in between. From germline, CDR1 is KGHSH and CDR2 LQKENI. The CDR3 loop spans 13 amino acids. DNA for the CDR3: TGTGCCAGCTCACCGGAGAGATCCTACGAGCAGTACTTC. It codes for CASSPERSYEQYF.

This rearrangement joins TRBV5-1 to TRBJ1-2, with 9 bases lining up with TRBD1. Germline trimming cut 4 bases from V and 3 bases from J; bases unmatched to any gene: 7. Looked up from germline, CDR1 is SGHRS and CDR2 is YFSETQ. The CDR3 contains 15 residues. The CDR3 DNA sequence: TGCGCCAGCAGCCCGAGACAGGGGGTCGACTATGGCTACACCTTC. This sequence encodes CASSPRQGVDYGYTF.

The V gene is TRBV2, the J gene TRBJ1-1; 7 nucleotides line up with TRBD1. This CDR3 is built from 14 residues. Germline V CDR1 and CDR2: SNHLY, FYNNEI. The junction had 8 bases not matched to a gene; V was cut back by 6 bases and J by 4 bases. The CDR3 region has the DNA TGTGCCAGCAGCGTGATGGACAGGAGCACTGAAGCTTTCTTT. Amino acid sequence: CASSVMDRSTEAFF.

The chain recombines TRBV5-1 with TRBJ2-5; D might be TRBD1 or TRBD2, each matching 6 bases. Germline CDR1 and CDR2: SGHRS and YFSETQ. The CDR3 is 13 amino acids. V was trimmed by 9 bases and J by 4 bases, leaving 16 bases between them. In DNA form, the CDR3 reads TGCGCCACCGGGGGCGGGGATACAGAGACCCAGTACTTC. It translates to CATGGGDTETQYF. Drawing the rest from reference TRBV5-1 and TRBJ2-5, the complete variable domain is KAGVTQTPRYLIKTRGQQVTLSCSPISGHRSVSWYQQTPGQGLQFLFEYFSETQRNKGNFPGRFSGRQFSNSRSEMNVSTLELGDSALYLCATGGGDTETQYFGPGTRLLVL.

The chain uses TRBV2 and TRBJ2-5; D is unclear. The germline gives CDR1 SNHLY, CDR2 FYNNEI. The CDR3 is made up of 11 amino acids. Trimming took off 6 bases at V and 5 bases at J, with 7 bases between the two ends. The CDR3 is CASRNGETQYF. DNA of the CDR3: TGTGCCAGCAGGAATGGGGAGACCCAGTACTTC.

The J gene is TRBJ2-7, the V gene TRBV9; D not certain. Trimming took off 4 bases at V and 3 bases at J, with 17 bases between the two ends. CDR1 is SGDLS and CDR2 is YYNGEE in the germline V gene. The CDR3 has 15 residues. The CDR3 is CASSPGATKNYEQYF. The CDR3 nucleotides are TGTGCCAGCAGCCCAGGTGCAACTAAAAACTACGAGCAGTACTTC.

The chain recombines TRBV7-2 with TRBJ1-4; 10 bases are shared with TRBD1. The CDR3 is 14 residues long. The junction had 8 bases not matched to a gene; V was cut back by 5 bases and J by 11 bases. Germline V gene lookup returns CDR1 SGHTA and CDR2 FQGNSA. CDR3 in DNA: TGTGCCAGCAGCCCGGGGACAGGGGCTCCTAAACTGTTTTTT. Translated, it gives CASSPGTGAPKLFF.

The chain employs TRBV5-1 and TRBJ1-2; D gene ambiguous. This CDR3 is built from 17 residues. The V gene's germline CDR1 is SGHRS and CDR2 YFSETQ. V lost 0 bases and J lost 0, with 15 bases in between. This CDR3 is CASSLDRRPGANYGYTF. The CDR3 region has the DNA TGCGCCAGCAGCTTGGATCGGCGGCCGGGAGCTAACTATGGCTACACCTTC.

The gene calls are TRBV28 and TRBJ1-5; D gene unclear. The CDR3 sequence is 17 residues long. CDR1 MDHEN and CDR2 SYDVKM come from the germline V gene. Trimming shortened V by 1 base and J by 2 bases, and 15 bases separated the two germline ends. The CDR3 sequence: CASSLSLREPGNQPQHF. CDR3 sequence (DNA): TGTGCCAGCAGTTTATCGCTCCGGGAGCCGGGCAATCAGCCCCAGCATTTT.

The genes are TRBV7-6 and TRBJ2-7; the D gene is possibly TRBD2 (5 bases). The CDR3 is 15 residues long. Germline values: CDR1 SGHVS, CDR2 FNYEAQ. V gave up 4 bases and J gave up 3 bases, with 16 bases separating them. CDR3 residues: CASSYQRTPSYEQYF. As DNA, the CDR3 is TGTGCCAGCAGCTATCAGCGGACGCCGAGCTACGAGCAGTACTTC. Full variable domain (remainder filled in from reference TRBV7-6 and TRBJ2-7): GAGVSQSPRYKVTKRGQDVALRCDPISGHVSLYWYRQALGQGPEFLTYFNYEAQQDKSGLPNDRFSAERPEGSISTLTIQRTEQRDSAMYRCASSYQRTPSYEQYFGPGTRLTVT.

The rearrangement joins TRBV27 to TRBJ2-3, with D possibly matching TRBD2 (6 bases). The CDR3 extends over 16 amino acids. V was clipped by 5 bases and J by 2 bases, with 17 bases between them. Germline values: CDR1 MNHEY, CDR2 SMNVEV (reference sequence). CDR3 protein: CASSTRGTGDTDTQYF. In DNA, the CDR3 is TGTGCCAGCAGTACCCGTGGCACGGGAGACACAGATACGCAGTATTTT.

This chain connects TRBV2 to TRBJ2-2; TRBD1 agrees at 7 bases. There are 16 residues in the CDR3. Germline CDR1 reads SNHLY; CDR2 reads FYNNEI. The V gene end was trimmed by 2 bases and the J gene end by 2 bases; junction bases not matched to a gene: 5. The CDR3 spells CASSELQGRNTGELFF. Here the CDR3 DNA reads TGTGCCAGCAGTGAATTACAGGGGCGTAACACCGGGGAGCTGTTTTTT. Using reference TRBV2 and TRBJ2-2 for the parts outside the CDR3, the full variable domain is EPEVTQTPSHQVTQMGQEVILRCVPISNHLYFYWYRQILGQKVEFLVSFYNNEISEKSEIFDDQFSVERPDGSNFTLKIRSTKLEDSAMYFCASSELQGRNTGELFFGEGSRLTVL.

This clone was counted a single time. The J gene is TRBJ2-3, the V gene TRBV7-9; TRBD1 or TRBD2 may be the D gene (5 bases each). In germline, CDR1 is SEHNR, CDR2 FQNEAQ (reference sequence). This CDR3 region has 14 residues. V lost 6 bases and J 4 bases, leaving 14 bases between the germline ends. The CDR3 bases are TGTGCCAGCAGGGACCCGTCGGGACCAGATACGCAGTATTTT. Translation gives CASRDPSGPDTQYF. Using reference TRBV7-9 and TRBJ2-3 for the parts outside the CDR3, the full variable domain is DTGVSQNPRHKITKRGQNVTFRCDPISEHNRLYWYRQTLGQGPEFLTYFQNEAQLEKSRLLSDRFSAERPKGSFSTLEIQRTEQGDSAMYLCASRDPSGPDTQYFGPGTRLTVL.